Listed below are T cell receptor beta chains from one sample, sequenced in a study of cytomegalovirus exposure and HLA in healthy donors. The repertoire was sequenced with immunoSEQ multiplex PCR; TCRdb's copy has only in-frame clones and lacks some. The table lists 150,000 to 200,000 clones, around 68% of them singletons, with approximately 1.5% in the top ten. Sequencing was performed on PBMCs. Receptor source: a man aged 45-60 years in good health and CMV-seronegative. Both conserved end residues are part of each CDR3. D genes are given only for firm matches. Expanded clones are given a class, and other clones once, few, many or no size at all.

V gene	D gene	clone size	J gene	CDR3 protein	CDR3 DNA
TRBV18	-	few	TRBJ1-1	CASSPDSYTEAFF	TGTGCCAGCTCACCGGACAGCTACACTGAAGCTTTCTTT
TRBV11-1	TRBD1	-	TRBJ2-2	CASSLARDRGYTGELFF	TGTGCCAGCAGCTTAGCCCGGGACAGGGGCTACACCGGGGAGCTGTTTTTT
TRBV6-1	-	-	TRBJ2-3	CASKTLKSADTQYF	TGTGCCAGCAAAACCCTTAAGAGCGCAGATACGCAGTATTTT
TRBV6-5	-	-	TRBJ2-7	CASSYSRLGAAEQYF	TGTGCCAGCAGTTACTCGAGGCTAGGGGCGGCCGAGCAGTACTTC
TRBV5-1	TRBD2	-	TRBJ2-5	CASSLAGLAGNQETQYF	TGCGCCAGCAGCTTGGCCGGGCTAGCGGGGAACCAAGAGACCCAGTACTTC
TRBV2	-	few	TRBJ2-5	CASSLRETQYF	TGTGCCAGCTCCCTGCGGGAGACCCAGTACTTC
TRBV9	TRBD1	-	TRBJ1-1	CASSVEGAGAFF	TGTGCCAGCAGCGTAGAGGGGGCTGGGGCTTTCTTT
TRBV5-1	TRBD1	few	TRBJ2-2	CASSFGTGNNGELFF	TGCGCCAGCAGCTTCGGGACAGGGAATAACGGGGAGCTGTTTTTT
TRBV7-3	-	-	TRBJ2-1	CASSIEPIPNEQFF	TGTGCCAGCAGCATAGAGCCGATTCCCAATGAGCAGTTCTTC
TRBV5-5	TRBD1	-	TRBJ2-7	CASSSRGYEQYF	TGTGCCAGCAGCTCCAGGGGGTACGAGCAGTACTTC
TRBV28	TRBD2	-	TRBJ2-5	CASSFQTSGGLKETQYF	TGTGCCAGCAGTTTTCAGACTAGCGGGGGCCTAAAAGAGACCCAGTACTTC
TRBV7-7	TRBD1	-	TRBJ1-2	CASSPGTGKANYGYTF	TGTGCCAGCAGCCCCGGGACAGGGAAAGCTAACTATGGCTACACCTTC
TRBV5-1	TRBD1	-	TRBJ2-7	CASSTGTGSYEQYF	TGCGCCAGCAGCACCGGGACAGGCTCCTACGAGCAGTACTTC
TRBV6-1	TRBD1	-	TRBJ1-1	CASRPRQGLDTEAFF	TGTGCCAGCAGGCCACGACAGGGTTTGGACACTGAAGCTTTCTTT
TRBV7-9	TRBD1	-	TRBJ1-1	CASTTTGGTEAFF	TGTGCCAGCACCACGACAGGGGGCACTGAAGCTTTCTTT
TRBV6-5	-	-	TRBJ1-3	CASSYSTASSGNTIYF	TGTGCCAGCAGTTACTCGACAGCTAGCTCTGGAAACACCATATATTTT
TRBV27	-	-	TRBJ1-1	CASSLRENTEAFF	TGTGCCAGCAGTTTACGGGAGAACACTGAAGCTTTCTTT
TRBV7-2	-	-	TRBJ2-3	CASSFRGGGTDTQYF	TGTGCCAGCAGCTTCCGAGGGGGTGGGACAGATACGCAGTATTTT
TRBV2	TRBD2	once	TRBJ2-3	CASSEGTSGGLTDTQYF	TGTGCCAGCAGTGAGGGGACTAGCGGGGGGTTGACAGATACGCAGTATTTT
TRBV10-1	-	-	TRBJ2-1	CASSESPDSSYNEQFF	TGCGCCAGCAGTGAAAGCCCAGACAGCTCCTACAATGAGCAGTTCTTC
TRBV7-2	TRBD2	-	TRBJ2-3	CASSLAGLATPDTQYF	TGTGCCAGCAGCTTAGCGGGACTAGCGACTCCTGATACGCAGTATTTT
TRBV9	-	-	TRBJ2-3	CASSVNVASTDTQYF	TGTGCCAGCAGCGTAAATGTAGCTAGCACAGATACGCAGTATTTT
TRBV5-8	TRBD1	-	TRBJ1-5	CASSLLVGTGSNQPQHF	TGTGCCAGCAGCTTGTTAGTTGGGACAGGGAGCAATCAGCCCCAGCATTTT
TRBV5-1	-	-	TRBJ1-5	CASSLNSDSNQPQHF	TGCGCCAGCAGCTTGAACTCTGATAGCAATCAGCCCCAGCATTTT
TRBV11-2	-	-	TRBJ1-5	CASSPAPRTGNQPQHF	TGTGCCAGCAGCCCCGCTCCCCGGACAGGCAATCAGCCCCAGCATTTT
TRBV13	-	few	TRBJ1-1	CATALGHLNTEAFF	TGTGCCACCGCTCTTGGGCACCTGAACACTGAAGCTTTCTTT
TRBV5-1	TRBD1	-	TRBJ1-6	CASSLLGTGNNSPLHF	TGCGCCAGCAGCTTGCTAGGGACAGGGAATAATTCACCCCTCCACTTT
TRBV7-6	-	-	TRBJ1-4	CASSSGMTNEKLFF	TGTGCCAGCAGCTCGGGGATGACTAATGAAAAACTGTTTTTT
TRBV4-1	TRBD2	once	TRBJ2-4	CASSQGPSGGRARNIQYF	TGCGCCAGCAGCCAAGGGCCTAGCGGGGGCCGGGCGAGGAACATTCAGTACTTC
TRBV28	TRBD2	-	TRBJ2-7	CASSPPGGRGEQYF	TGTGCCAGCAGCCCTCCCGGCGGGAGGGGCGAGCAGTACTTC
TRBV15	TRBD1	-	TRBJ1-2	CATSRGGTAEDYGYTF	TGTGCCACCAGCAGAGGAGGGACAGCTGAGGATTATGGCTACACCTTC
TRBV28	TRBD1	-	TRBJ1-4	CASSTGGAFEKLFF	TGTGCCAGCAGTACAGGGGGGGCTTTTGAAAAACTGTTTTTT
TRBV5-6	TRBD1	-	TRBJ2-5	CASSLDRGVGETQYF	TGTGCCAGCAGCTTGGACAGGGGGGTTGGAGAGACCCAGTACTTC
TRBV10-2	-	few	TRBJ1-6	CASNQGGVGNSPLHF	TGCGCCAGCAACCAAGGGGGGGTTGGTAATTCACCCCTCCACTTT
TRBV6-1	TRBD1	-	TRBJ2-7	CASRSGTALDEQYF	TGTGCCAGCAGATCCGGGACAGCCCTTGACGAGCAGTACTTC
TRBV7-7	-	once	TRBJ1-5	CASSLRGSNQPQHF	TGTGCCAGCAGCCTCAGGGGTAGCAATCAGCCCCAGCATTTT
TRBV29-1	TRBD2	few	TRBJ2-1	CSVEDPTSGVYNEQFF	TGCAGCGTTGAAGATCCCACTAGCGGTGTTTACAATGAGCAGTTCTTC
TRBV12-5	TRBD1	-	TRBJ2-7	CASGFTGTGGMNAPYEQYF	TGTGCTAGTGGTTTTACCGGGACAGGGGGTATGAACGCCCCCTACGAGCAGTACTTC
TRBV5-1	TRBD1	few	TRBJ2-1	CASSRRTGGEYNEQFF	TGCGCCAGCAGCCGCAGGACAGGGGGGGAATACAATGAGCAGTTCTTC
TRBV6-6	-	few	TRBJ2-7	CASSYSEDSYEQYF	TGTGCCAGCAGTTACTCGGAGGACAGCTACGAGCAGTACTTC
TRBV14	TRBD2	-	TRBJ2-1	CASSQARTSVGEQFF	TGTGCCAGCAGCCAAGCCAGAACTAGCGTTGGTGAGCAGTTCTTC
TRBV7-2	TRBD1	-	TRBJ2-1	CASSLGGQGFDEQFF	TGTGCCAGCAGCTTAGGGGGACAGGGATTCGATGAGCAGTTCTTC
TRBV5-1	-	-	TRBJ2-5	CASSLGQVQETQYF	TGCGCCAGCAGCTTGGGGCAGGTCCAAGAGACCCAGTACTTC
TRBV29-1	-	-	TRBJ2-2	CSVGGQGYTGELFF	TGCAGTGTTGGGGGGCAGGGGTACACCGGGGAGCTGTTTTTT
TRBV7-9	TRBD1	-	TRBJ1-1	CASSSGGGQGGTEAFF	TGTGCCAGCAGCTCCGGGGGGGGACAGGGAGGTACTGAAGCTTTCTTT
TRBV6-1	TRBD1	-	TRBJ2-7	CASIRQGVSYEQYF	TGTGCCAGCATCCGACAGGGGGTCTCCTACGAGCAGTACTTC
TRBV6-5	-	-	TRBJ2-1	CASKGGETNEQFF	TGTGCCAGCAAGGGGGGGGAGACGAATGAGCAGTTCTTC
TRBV18	TRBD1	-	TRBJ1-1	CASSPGQGIARTEAFF	TGTGCCAGCTCACCAGGACAGGGTATCGCAAGGACTGAAGCTTTCTTT
TRBV4-2	-	-	TRBJ1-1	CASSQDTLREAFF	TGTGCCAGCAGCCAAGACACACTCAGGGAAGCTTTCTTT
TRBV6-1	TRBD2	-	TRBJ2-1	CASSPLAGGAVEQFF	TGTGCCAGCAGTCCTCTAGCGGGGGGGGCGGTTGAGCAGTTCTTC
TRBV7-9	-	-	TRBJ1-3	CASSDGQGTLNTIYF	TGTGCCAGCAGCGATGGACAAGGCACTCTAAACACCATATATTTT
TRBV7-9	-	few	TRBJ2-7	CSSSLAREQYF	TGTTCCAGCAGCTTAGCCAGGGAGCAGTACTTC
TRBV2	TRBD1	-	TRBJ1-6	CASSEVRVGQADSPLHF	TGTGCCAGCAGTGAAGTGAGGGTGGGACAGGCTGATTCACCCCTCCACTTT
TRBV11-2	-	-	TRBJ2-5	CASSFRGGVRETQYF	TGTGCCAGCAGCTTCCGCGGGGGCGTCAGAGAGACCCAGTACTTC
TRBV10-3	-	once	TRBJ2-3	CAARAGPTDTQYF	TGTGCCGCTCGCGCGGGCCCCACAGATACGCAGTATTTT
TRBV28	-	-	TRBJ2-1	CASTVVSPGRGTYNEQFF	TGTGCCAGCACAGTTGTCTCACCAGGCAGGGGAACCTACAATGAGCAGTTCTTC
TRBV11-3	-	-	TRBJ2-7	CASSLGFEGHEQYF	TGTGCCAGCAGCTTAGGTTTTGAGGGCCACGAGCAGTACTTC